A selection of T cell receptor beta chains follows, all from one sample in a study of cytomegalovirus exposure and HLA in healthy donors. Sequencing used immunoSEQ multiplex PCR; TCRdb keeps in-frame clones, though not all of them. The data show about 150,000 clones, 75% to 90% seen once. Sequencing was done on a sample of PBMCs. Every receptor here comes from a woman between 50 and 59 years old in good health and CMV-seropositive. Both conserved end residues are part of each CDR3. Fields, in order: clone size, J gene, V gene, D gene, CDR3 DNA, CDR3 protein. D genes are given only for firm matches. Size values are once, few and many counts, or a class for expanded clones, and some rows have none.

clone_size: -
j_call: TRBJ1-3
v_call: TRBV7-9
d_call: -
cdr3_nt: TGTGCCAGCAGCTTAGGCTCGGGGGGCTCTGGAAACACCATATATTTT
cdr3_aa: CASSLGSGGSGNTIYF

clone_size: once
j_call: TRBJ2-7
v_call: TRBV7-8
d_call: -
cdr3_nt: TGTGCCAGCAGCTTCATTCGTATCCAGGGCCTAACCTACGAGCAGTACTTC
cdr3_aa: CASSFIRIQGLTYEQYF

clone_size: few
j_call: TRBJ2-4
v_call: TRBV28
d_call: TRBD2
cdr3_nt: TGTGCCAGCAGTTTATTTAGTCTGCGGCGGGAGGTAGCCAAAAACATTCAGTACTTC
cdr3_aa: CASSLFSLRREVAKNIQYF

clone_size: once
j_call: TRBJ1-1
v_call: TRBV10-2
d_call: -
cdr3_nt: TGCGCCAGCAGGTTGACAGACACTGAAGCTTTCTTT
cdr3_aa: CASRLTDTEAFF

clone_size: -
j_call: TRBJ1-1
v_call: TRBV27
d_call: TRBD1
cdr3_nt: TGTGCCAGCAGTCTGGGGGCAGGGGGCTTCACTGAAGCTTTCTTT
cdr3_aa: CASSLGAGGFTEAFF

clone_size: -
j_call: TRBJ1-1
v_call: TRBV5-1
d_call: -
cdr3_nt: TGCGCCAGCAGCTTGGGGCGGGGGCCTTGGAACACTGAAGCTTTCTTT
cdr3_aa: CASSLGRGPWNTEAFF

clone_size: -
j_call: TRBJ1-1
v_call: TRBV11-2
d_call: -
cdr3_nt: TGTGCCAGCAGCTTAGCTGCACAATGGGAGACTGAAGCTTTCTTT
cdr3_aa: CASSLAAQWETEAFF

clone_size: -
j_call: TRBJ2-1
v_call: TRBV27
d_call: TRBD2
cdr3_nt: TGTGCCAGCACCCTCCGAGCTAGCGGGTACAATGAGCAGTTCTTC
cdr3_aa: CASTLRASGYNEQFF

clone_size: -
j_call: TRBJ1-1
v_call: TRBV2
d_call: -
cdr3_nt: TGTGCCAGCAGTGACCTTTACACTGAAGCTTTCTTT
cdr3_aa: CASSDLYTEAFF

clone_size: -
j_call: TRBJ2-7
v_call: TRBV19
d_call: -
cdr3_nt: TGTGCCAGTTCACAACAGGGACGGGCCTACGAGCAGTACTTC
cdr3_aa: CASSQQGRAYEQYF

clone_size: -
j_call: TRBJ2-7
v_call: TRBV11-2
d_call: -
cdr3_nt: TGTGCCAGCAGCTTAGCGGGCAGCCAGGGGATCGAGCAGTACTTC
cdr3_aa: CASSLAGSQGIEQYF

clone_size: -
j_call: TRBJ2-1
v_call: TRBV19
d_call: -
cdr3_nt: TGTGCCAGTAGGCGGACAGTCTACAATGAGCAGTTCTTC
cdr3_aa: CASRRTVYNEQFF

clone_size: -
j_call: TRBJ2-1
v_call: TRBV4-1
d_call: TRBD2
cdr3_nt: TGCGCCAGCAGCCTCCCCGGACTAGCGGTCTACAATGAGCAGTTCTTC
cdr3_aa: CASSLPGLAVYNEQFF

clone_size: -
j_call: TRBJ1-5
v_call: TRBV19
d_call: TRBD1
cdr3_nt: TGTGCCAGTAGCCCCACAGGGGGCGAGGGGCCCCAGCATTTT
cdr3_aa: CASSPTGGEGPQHF

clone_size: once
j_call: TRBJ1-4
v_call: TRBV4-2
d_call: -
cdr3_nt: TGTGCCAGCAGCATGACTGGCCGGGGGGCAGGGCTGTTTTTT
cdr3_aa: CASSMTGRGAGLFF

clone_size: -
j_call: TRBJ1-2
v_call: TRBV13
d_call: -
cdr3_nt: TGTGCCAGCAGCTTAGGCCTCCGGGGAGGTTCCCACTATGGCTACACCTTC
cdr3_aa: CASSLGLRGGSHYGYTF

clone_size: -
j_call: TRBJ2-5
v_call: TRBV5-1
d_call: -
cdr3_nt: TGCGCCAGCAGCTTGGGATACGGGGGCCAAGAGACCCAGTACTTC
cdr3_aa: CASSLGYGGQETQYF

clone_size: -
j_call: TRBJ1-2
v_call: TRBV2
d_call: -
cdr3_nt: TGTGCCGGCCAGGGGCTCGGAAAATATGGCTACACCTTC
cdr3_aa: CAGQGLGKYGYTF

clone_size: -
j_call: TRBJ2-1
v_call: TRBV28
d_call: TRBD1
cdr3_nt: TGTGCCAGCAGCGACAGGGAAAATGAGCAGTTCTTC
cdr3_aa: CASSDRENEQFF

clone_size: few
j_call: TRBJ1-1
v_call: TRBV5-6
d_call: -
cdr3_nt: TGTGCCAGCAGCCCCTATATGAACACTGAAGCTTTCTTT
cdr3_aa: CASSPYMNTEAFF

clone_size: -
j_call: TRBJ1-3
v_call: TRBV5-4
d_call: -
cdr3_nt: TGTGCCAGCAGCTTGGGCGGGGCACTTGGAAACACCATATATTTT
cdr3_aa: CASSLGGALGNTIYF

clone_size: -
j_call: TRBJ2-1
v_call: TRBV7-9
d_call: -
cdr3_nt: TGTGCCAGCGTGCGCACAGGGACAAATGAGCAGTTCTTC
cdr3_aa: CASVRTGTNEQFF

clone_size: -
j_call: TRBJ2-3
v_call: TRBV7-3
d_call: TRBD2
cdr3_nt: TGTGCCAGCAGCTCTGGGACTAGCGGCTACACAGATACGCAGTATTTT
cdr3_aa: CASSSGTSGYTDTQYF

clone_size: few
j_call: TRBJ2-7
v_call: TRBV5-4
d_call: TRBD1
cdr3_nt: TGTGCCAGCAGCTCCGAGGGGTACAGGGGGACTCCCTCCTACGAGCAGTACTTC
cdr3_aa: CASSSEGYRGTPSYEQYF

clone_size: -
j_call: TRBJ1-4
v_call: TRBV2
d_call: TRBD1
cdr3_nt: TGTGCCAGCCTCGGGACAGGGCGAGAAAAACTGTTTTTT
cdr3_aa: CASLGTGREKLFF

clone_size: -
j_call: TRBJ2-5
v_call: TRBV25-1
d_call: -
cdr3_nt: TGTGCCAGTAATCAGGGTTTACGAGAGACCCGGTACTTC
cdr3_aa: CASNQGLRETRYF

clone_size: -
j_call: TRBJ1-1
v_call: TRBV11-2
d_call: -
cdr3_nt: TGTGCCAGCAGCCCCTTCTTCGCCAGCACTGAAGCTTTCTTT
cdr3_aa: CASSPFFASTEAFF

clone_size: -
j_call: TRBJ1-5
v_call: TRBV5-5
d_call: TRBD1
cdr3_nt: TGTGCCAGCAGCTTGACAGGGGGGAATCAGCCCCAGCATTTT
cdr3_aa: CASSLTGGNQPQHF

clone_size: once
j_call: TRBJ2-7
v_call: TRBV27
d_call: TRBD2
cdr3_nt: TGTGCCAGCAGTCGGACTAGCGGGAGGATCCGTTACGAGCAGTACTTC
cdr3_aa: CASSRTSGRIRYEQYF

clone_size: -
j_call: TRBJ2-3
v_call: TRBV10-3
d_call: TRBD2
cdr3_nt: TGTGCCATCAGCCCGACTAGCGCGAGCACAGATACGCAGTATTTT
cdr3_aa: CAISPTSASTDTQYF

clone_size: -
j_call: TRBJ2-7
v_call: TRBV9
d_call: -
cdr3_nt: TGTGCCAGCAGCGTAGGGGGGGAGGAGCGCGAGCAGTACTTC
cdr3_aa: CASSVGGEEREQYF

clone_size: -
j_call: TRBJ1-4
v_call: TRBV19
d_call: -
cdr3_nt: TGTGCCAGTAGTATCGGGTTTGATGAAAAACTGTTTTTT
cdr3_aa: CASSIGFDEKLFF

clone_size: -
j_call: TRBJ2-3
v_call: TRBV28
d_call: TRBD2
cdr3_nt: TGTGCCAGCAGTTTTCGAGCGGGAGGGACAGATACGCAGTATTTT
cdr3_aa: CASSFRAGGTDTQYF

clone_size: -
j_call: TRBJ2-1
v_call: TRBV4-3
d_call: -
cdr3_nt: TGCGCCAGCAGCCAGGGCAGCTACAATGAGCAGTTCTTC
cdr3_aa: CASSQGSYNEQFF

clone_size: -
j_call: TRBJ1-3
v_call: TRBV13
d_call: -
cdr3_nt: TGTGCCAGCAGCCTGGGCCGATACCCCGGAAACACCATATATTTT
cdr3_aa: CASSLGRYPGNTIYF

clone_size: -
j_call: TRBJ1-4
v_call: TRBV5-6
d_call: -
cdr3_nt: TGTGCCAGCAGCTTCGGGGGGGCCTATGAAAAACTGTTTTTT
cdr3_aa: CASSFGGAYEKLFF

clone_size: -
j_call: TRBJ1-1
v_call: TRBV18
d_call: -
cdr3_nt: TGTGCCAGCTCACCACCCGCAGGATGGTCTGAAGCTTTCTTT
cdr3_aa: CASSPPAGWSEAFF

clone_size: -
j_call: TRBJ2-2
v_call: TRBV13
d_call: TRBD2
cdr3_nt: TGTGCCAGCAGCTTAATTCGGGGGGGCTCCGGGGAGCTGTTTTTT
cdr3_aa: CASSLIRGGSGELFF

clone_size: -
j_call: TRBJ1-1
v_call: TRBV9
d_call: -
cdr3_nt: TGTGCCAGCAGCGTAGGAGCGAACACTGAAGCTTTCTTT
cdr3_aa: CASSVGANTEAFF

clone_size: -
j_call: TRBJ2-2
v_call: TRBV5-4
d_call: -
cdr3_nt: TGTGCCAGCAGCTTGGTCCGAGCCGGGGAGCTGTTTTTT
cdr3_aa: CASSLVRAGELFF

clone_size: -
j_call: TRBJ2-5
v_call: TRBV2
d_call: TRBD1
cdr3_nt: TGTGCCAGCAGTACTGGACAGGTCCGAGAGACCCAGTACTTC
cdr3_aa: CASSTGQVRETQYF

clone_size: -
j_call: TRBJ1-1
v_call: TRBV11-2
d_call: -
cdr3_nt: TGTGCCAGCAGCTCTTTAATGAACACTGAAGCTTTCTTT
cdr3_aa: CASSSLMNTEAFF

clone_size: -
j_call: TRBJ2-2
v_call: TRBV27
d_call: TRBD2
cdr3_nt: TGTGCCAGCAGTTTAAGGGTGGTAGCGGGAGGTATCACCGGGGAGCTGTTTTTT
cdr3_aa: CASSLRVVAGGITGELFF

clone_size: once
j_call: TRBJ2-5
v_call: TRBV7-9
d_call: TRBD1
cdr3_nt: TGTGCCAGCACCTCATGGGGGACAGGACAAGAGACCCAGTACTTC
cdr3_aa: CASTSWGTGQETQYF

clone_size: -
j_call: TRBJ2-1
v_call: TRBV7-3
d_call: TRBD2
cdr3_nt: TGTGCCAGCAGCTTATGGTCTAGGGCGGGGGAGTCTTACAATGAGCAGTTCTTC
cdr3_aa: CASSLWSRAGESYNEQFF

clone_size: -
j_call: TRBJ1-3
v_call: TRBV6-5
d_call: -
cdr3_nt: TGTGCCAGCAGCCTAAACTCTGGAAACACCATATATTTT
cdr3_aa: CASSLNSGNTIYF

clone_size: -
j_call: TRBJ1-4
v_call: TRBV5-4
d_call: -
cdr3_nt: TGTGCCAGCAGCTTCGATGGGGCTGGGGCAACTAATGAAAAACTGTTTTTT
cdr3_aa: CASSFDGAGATNEKLFF